The sequence of this TCR beta chain was determined in a study of radiation and T cells in renal cell carcinoma. Study overall: Nephrectomy followed 15 Gy stereotactic body radiation by 4 weeks. Whole-study findings and limits: Baseline intratumoral clonotype presence is unknown without pretreatment biopsies.

As for time point: blood 2 weeks post-SBRT. Noted treatment: 15 Gy SBRT to primary tumor, nephrectomy 4 weeks later. CDR3 length: 17 residues. Generated by immunoSEQ multiplex PCR, the TCRdb table keeps only in-frame clones and is missing some. The data hold roughly 130,000 clones, with 88% observed a single time. With respect to this clone: As yet, its antigen is unknown.

The sample in question was blood, obtained from a patient whose treatment included radiotherapy and nephrectomy. The TCR was taken from a woman between 70 and 85 years old with renal cell carcinoma. The J gene is TRBJ1-6, the V gene TRBV21-1. TRBV21-1 is a pseudogene locus. CDR3 DNA: TGTGCCAGCAGCAAAGAGGGACCAAGAGTAGCGGATTCACCCCTCCACTTT. It translates to CASSKEGPRVADSPLHF.